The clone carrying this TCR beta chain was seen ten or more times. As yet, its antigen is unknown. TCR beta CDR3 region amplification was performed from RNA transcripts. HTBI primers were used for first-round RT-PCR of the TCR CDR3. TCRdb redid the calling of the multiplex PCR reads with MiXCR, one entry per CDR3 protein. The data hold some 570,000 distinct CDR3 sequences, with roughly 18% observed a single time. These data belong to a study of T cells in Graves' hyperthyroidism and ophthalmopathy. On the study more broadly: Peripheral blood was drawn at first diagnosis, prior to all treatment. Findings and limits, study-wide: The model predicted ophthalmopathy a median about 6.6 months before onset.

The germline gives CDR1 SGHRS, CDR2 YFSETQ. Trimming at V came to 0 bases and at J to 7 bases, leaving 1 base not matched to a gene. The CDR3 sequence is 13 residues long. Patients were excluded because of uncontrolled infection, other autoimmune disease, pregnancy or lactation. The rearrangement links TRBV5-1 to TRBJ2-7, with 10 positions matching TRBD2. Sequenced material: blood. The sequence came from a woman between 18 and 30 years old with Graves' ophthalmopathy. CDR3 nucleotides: TGCGCCAGCAGCTTGGAACTAGCGGGGGAGCAGTACTTC. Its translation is CASSLELAGEQYF.